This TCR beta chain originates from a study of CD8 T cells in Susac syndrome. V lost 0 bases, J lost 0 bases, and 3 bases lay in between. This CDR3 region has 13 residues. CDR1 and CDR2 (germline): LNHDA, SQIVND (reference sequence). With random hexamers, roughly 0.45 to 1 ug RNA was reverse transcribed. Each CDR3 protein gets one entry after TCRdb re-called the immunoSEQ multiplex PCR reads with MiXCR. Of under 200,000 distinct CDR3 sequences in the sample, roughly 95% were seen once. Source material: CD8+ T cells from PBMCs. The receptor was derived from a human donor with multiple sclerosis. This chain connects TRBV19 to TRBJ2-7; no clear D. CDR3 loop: CASSIDYSYEQYF. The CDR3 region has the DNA TGTGCCAGTAGTATAGACTACTCCTACGAGCAGTACTTC.